This T cell receptor (beta chain) was retrieved from a study of cytomegalovirus exposure and HLA in healthy donors. The PCR contained 60 Vbeta and 13 Jbeta primers. Some clones are missing from TCRdb's copy, which holds only in-frame ones; the method was immunoSEQ multiplex PCR. The table has approximately 150,000 clones, around 75% seen once. Trimming stripped 6 bases from V and 0 bases from J, with 10 bases between. The germline V gene has CDR1 MRHNA and CDR2 SNTAGT. This CDR3 has 14 residues. The clonotype originates from a female donor in good health and CMV-seronegative. The rearrangement links TRBV6-4 to TRBJ2-3; unclear D gene. Sequencing input: PBMCs. CDR3 nucleotides: TGTGCCAGCAGGTGGCCCCCTAGCACAGATACGCAGTATTTT. Protein product: CASRWPPSTDTQYF.